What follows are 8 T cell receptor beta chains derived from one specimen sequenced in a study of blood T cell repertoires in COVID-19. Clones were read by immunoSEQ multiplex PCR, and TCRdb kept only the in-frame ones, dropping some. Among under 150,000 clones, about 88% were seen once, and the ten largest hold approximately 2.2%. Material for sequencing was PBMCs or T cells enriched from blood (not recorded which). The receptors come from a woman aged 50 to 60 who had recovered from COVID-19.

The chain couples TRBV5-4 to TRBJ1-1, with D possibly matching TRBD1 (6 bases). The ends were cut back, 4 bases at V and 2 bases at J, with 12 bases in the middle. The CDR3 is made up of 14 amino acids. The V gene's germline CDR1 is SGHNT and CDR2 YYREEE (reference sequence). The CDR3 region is CASSPSGGNTEAFF. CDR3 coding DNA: TGTGCCAGCAGCCCTTCGGGGGGCAACACTGAAGCTTTCTTT.

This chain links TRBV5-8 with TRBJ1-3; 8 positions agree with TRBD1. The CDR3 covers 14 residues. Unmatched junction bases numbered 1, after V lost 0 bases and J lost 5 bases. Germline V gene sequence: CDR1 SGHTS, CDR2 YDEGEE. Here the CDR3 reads CASSLGQGRNTIYF. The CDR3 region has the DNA TGTGCCAGCAGCTTGGGACAGGGGAGAAACACCATATATTTT.

CDR3 in DNA: TGTGCCAGCAGCTTCCCCCGGGGGTGGGACACCGGGGAGCTGTTTTTT. Translating it yields CASSFPRGWDTGELFF. The chain employs TRBV11-2 and TRBJ2-2, with a tentative D call TRBD2 (6 bases). V was trimmed by 3 bases and J by 3 bases, leaving 14 bases between them. Per the germline V gene, CDR1 is SGHAT and CDR2 is FQNNGV. This CDR3 is built from 16 residues.

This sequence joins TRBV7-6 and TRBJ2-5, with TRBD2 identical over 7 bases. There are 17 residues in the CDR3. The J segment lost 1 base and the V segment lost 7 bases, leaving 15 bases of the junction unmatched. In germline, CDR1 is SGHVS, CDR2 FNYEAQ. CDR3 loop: CASNRNKRGDSQETQYF. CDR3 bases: TGTGCCAGCAACCGAAATAAGCGGGGAGATTCCCAAGAGACCCAGTACTTC.

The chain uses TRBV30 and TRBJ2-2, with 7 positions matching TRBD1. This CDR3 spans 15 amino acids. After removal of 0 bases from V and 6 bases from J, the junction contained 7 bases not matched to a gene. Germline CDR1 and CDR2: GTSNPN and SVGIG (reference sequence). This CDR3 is CAWSVPRTGAGELFF. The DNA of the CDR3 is TGTGCCTGGAGTGTACCAAGGACAGGTGCCGGGGAGCTGTTTTTT.

In nucleotides, the CDR3 is TGTGCCAGCAGCCAAAGACAGGGGATGGGGGGTCTATACAATGAGCAGTTCTTC. It yields the protein CASSQRQGMGGLYNEQFF. The chain employs TRBV14 and TRBJ2-1; TRBD1 agrees at 8 bases. Germline assignment: CDR1 SGHDN and CDR2 FVKESK. The CDR3 is 18 residues long. The J segment lost 4 bases and the V segment lost 2 bases, leaving 13 bases of the junction unmatched.

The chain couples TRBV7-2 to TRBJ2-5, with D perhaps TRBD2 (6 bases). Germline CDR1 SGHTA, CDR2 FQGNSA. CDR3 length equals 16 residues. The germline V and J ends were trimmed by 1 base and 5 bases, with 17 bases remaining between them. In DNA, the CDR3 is TGTGCCAGCAGCTTAGGCCTGGGGGGTTATCCGGAGACCCAGTACTTC. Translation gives CASSLGLGGYPETQYF.

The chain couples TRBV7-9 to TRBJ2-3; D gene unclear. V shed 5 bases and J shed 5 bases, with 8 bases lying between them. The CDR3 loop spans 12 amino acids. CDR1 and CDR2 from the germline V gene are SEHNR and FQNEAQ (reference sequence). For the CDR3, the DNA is TGTGCCAGCAGCCAAGTCAGAGATACGCAGTATTTT. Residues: CASSQVRDTQYF.